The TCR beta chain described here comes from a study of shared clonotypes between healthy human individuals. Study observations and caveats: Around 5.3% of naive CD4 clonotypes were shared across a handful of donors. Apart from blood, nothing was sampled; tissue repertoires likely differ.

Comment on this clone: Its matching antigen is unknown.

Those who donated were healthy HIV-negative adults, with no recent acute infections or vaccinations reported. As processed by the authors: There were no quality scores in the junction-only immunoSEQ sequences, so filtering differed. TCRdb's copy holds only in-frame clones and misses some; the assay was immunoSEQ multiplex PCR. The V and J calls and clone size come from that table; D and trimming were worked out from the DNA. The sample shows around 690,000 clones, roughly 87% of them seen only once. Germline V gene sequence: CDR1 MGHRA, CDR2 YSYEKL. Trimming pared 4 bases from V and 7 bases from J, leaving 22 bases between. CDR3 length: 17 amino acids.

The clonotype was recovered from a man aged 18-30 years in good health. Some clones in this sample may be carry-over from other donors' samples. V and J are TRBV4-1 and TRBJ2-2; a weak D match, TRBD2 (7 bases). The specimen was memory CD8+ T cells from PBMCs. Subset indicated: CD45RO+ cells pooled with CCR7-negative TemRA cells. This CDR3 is CASSPRWGRELVGELFF. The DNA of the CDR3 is TGCGCCAGCAGCCCACGATGGGGGCGGGAGTTGGTCGGGGAGCTGTTTTTT.